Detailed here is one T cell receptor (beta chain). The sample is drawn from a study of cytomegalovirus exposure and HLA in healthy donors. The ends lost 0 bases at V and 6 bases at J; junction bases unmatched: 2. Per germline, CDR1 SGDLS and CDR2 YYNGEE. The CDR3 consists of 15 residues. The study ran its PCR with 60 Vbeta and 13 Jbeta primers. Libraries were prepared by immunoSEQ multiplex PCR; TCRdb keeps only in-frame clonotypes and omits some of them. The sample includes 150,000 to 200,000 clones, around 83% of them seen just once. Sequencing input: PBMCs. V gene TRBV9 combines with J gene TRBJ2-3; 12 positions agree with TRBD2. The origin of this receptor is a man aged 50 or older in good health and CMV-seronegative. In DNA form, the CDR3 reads TGTGCCAGCAGCGTAGGACTAGCGGGAGTCGATACGCAGTATTTT. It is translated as CASSVGLAGVDTQYF.